Reported below is one TCR beta chain. Its specificity is not known. V was pared by 5 bases and J by 7 bases, with 9 bases of the junction left unmatched. Germline assignment: CDR1 SNHLY and CDR2 FYNNEI. This CDR3 is 15 amino acids long. This specimen belongs to a study of cytomegalovirus exposure and HLA in healthy donors. Study at large: In a previous analysis, nearly 120 million unique TCR beta sequences were found from 150 million to 200 million T cells. General study findings and limits: A later analysis associated 15,000 or so TCR beta sequences with HLA alleles at a 0.05 false discovery rate. Among CMV-associated TCR beta chains, most appeared HLA-restricted in a later analysis.

A multiplex PCR was run with 60 Vbeta primers and 13 Jbeta primers. Profiled with immunoSEQ multiplex PCR; TCRdb holds only in-frame clones, not every one. The table shows about 170,000 clones, with over 80% occurring only once. The V gene is TRBV2, the J gene TRBJ2-7; 12 bases are shared with TRBD1. The sequencing input was PBMCs. This receptor was obtained from a male donor in good health and CMV-seronegative. CDR3 nucleotides: TGTGCCAGCAGTAGTTGGGGACAGGGGGCTGGGGAGCAGTACTTC. Encoded protein: CASSSWGQGAGEQYF. The full variable domain, with the rest looked up from reference TRBV2 and TRBJ2-7, is EPEVTQTPSHQVTQMGQEVILRCVPISNHLYFYWYRQILGQKVEFLVSFYNNEISEKSEIFDDQFSVERPDGSNFTLKIRSTKLEDSAMYFCASSSWGQGAGEQYFGPGTRLTVT.